This T cell receptor beta chain was documented in a study of cytomegalovirus exposure and HLA in healthy donors. Study-level background: Early released data comprised 80 million or so unique TCRs from HLA-typed donors. Notes on the study in general: In vitro checks showed that a few CMV-associated chains really do target CMV antigens. Several of the most significant clusters appeared linked to common viral pathogens, based on a later analysis.

The primer mix had 60 Vbeta and 13 Jbeta primers. This table comes from immunoSEQ multiplex PCR, and its TCRdb copy is limited to in-frame clones, with some not included. Among about 130,000 clones listed, 77% were seen once. The table lists this clone with a count of one. Its antigen is as yet unknown. When sampled, the donors appeared nominally healthy, though they likely had unrecorded immune exposures. Looked up from germline, CDR1 is MRHNA and CDR2 is SNTAGT. Trimming took 7 bases from V and 0 from J, leaving 10 bases between them. The CDR3 is made up of 14 amino acids. The sequence derives from a male donor in good health and CMV-seropositive. Sequencing used PBMCs. The rearrangement uses TRBV6-4 and TRBJ1-5; TRBD1 might be the D (6 bases). CDR3 residues: CASNRVDSNQPQHF. In nucleotides, the CDR3 is TGTGCCAGCAACAGGGTAGATAGCAATCAGCCCCAGCATTTT.